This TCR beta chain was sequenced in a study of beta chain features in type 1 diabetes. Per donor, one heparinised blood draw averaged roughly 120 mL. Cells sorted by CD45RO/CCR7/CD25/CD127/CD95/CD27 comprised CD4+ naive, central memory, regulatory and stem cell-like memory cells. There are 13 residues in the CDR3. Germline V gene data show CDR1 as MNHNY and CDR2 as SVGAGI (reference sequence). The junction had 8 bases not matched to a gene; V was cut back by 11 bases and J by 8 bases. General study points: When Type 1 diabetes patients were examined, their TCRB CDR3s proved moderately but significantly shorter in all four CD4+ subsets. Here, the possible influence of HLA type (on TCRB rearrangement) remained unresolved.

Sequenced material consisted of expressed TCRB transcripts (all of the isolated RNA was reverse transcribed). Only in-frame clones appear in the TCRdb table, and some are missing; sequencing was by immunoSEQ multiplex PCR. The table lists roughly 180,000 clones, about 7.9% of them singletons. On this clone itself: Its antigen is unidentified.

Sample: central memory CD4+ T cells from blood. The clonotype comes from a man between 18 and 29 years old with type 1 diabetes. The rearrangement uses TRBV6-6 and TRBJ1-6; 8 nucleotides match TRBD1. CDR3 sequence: CAVGGTGDSPLHF. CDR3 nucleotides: TGTGCCGTGGGGGGGACAGGCGATTCACCCCTCCACTTT.